This TCR beta chain was retrieved from a study of T cells after yellow fever vaccination. The germline V and J ends were trimmed by 5 bases and 6 bases, with 19 bases remaining between them. This CDR3 is 16 amino acids long. The germline V gene has CDR1 LGHNA and CDR2 YSLEER. 5'RACE template switching added a universal primer site and UMIs to TCR cDNA. MiXCR, run by TCRdb on the 5' RACE reads, gives a single entry per CDR3 protein. The repertoire includes some 390,000 distinct CDR3 sequences, approximately 18% of them detected once, and 18% sits in the top ten. This clonotype was counted only a few times.

The chain couples TRBV4-3 to TRBJ2-2; tentatively, D is TRBD2 (6 bases). The sequence was obtained from a man aged 18 to 29 who received the YFV17D yellow fever vaccine. The specimen was PBMCs, collected before the yellow fever booster vaccination. The CDR3, as DNA: TGCGCCAGCAGCGGTCGCGGGGCCGTAGGGGCCGGGGAGCTGTTTTTT. It encodes CASSGRGAVGAGELFF.